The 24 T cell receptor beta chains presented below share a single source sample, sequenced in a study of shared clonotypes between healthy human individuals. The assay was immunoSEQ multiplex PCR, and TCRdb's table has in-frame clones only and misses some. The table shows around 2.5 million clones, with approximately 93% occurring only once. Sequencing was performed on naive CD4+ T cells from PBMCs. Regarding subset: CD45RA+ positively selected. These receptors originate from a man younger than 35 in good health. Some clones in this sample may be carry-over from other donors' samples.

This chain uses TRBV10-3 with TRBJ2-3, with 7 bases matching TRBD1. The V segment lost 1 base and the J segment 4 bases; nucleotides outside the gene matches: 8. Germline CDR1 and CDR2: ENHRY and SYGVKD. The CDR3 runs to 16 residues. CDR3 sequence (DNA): TGTGCCATCAGTGAGTGGGGCGACAGGGAGTCAGATACGCAGTATTTT. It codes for CAISEWGDRESDTQYF.

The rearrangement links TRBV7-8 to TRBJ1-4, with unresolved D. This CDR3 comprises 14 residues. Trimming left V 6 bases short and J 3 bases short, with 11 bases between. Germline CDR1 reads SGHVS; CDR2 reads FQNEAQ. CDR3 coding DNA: TGTGCCAGCAGTTACGGGCCCCCTAATGAAAAACTGTTTTTT. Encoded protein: CASSYGPPNEKLFF.

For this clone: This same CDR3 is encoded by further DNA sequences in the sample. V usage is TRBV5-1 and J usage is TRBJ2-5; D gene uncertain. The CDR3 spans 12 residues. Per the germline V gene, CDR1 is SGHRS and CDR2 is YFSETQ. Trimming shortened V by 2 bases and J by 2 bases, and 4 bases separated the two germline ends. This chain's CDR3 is CASSLNQETQYF. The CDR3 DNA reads TGCGCCAGCAGCTTAAATCAAGAGACCCAGTACTTC. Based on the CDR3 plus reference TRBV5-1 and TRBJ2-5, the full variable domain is KAGVTQTPRYLIKTRGQQVTLSCSPISGHRSVSWYQQTPGQGLQFLFEYFSETQRNKGNFPGRFSGRQFSNSRSEMNVSTLELGDSALYLCASSLNQETQYFGPGTRLLVL.

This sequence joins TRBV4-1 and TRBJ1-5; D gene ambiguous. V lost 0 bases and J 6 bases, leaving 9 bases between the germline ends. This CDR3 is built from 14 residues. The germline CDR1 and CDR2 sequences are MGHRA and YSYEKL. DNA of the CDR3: TGCGCCAGCAGCCAAGACCGCGGATTTCAGCCCCAGCATTTT. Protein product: CASSQDRGFQPQHF.

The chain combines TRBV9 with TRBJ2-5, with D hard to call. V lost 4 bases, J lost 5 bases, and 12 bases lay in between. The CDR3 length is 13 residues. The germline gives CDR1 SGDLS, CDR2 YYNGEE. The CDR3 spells CASSLSPRETQYF. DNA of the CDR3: TGTGCCAGCAGCCTATCTCCCAGGGAGACCCAGTACTTC.

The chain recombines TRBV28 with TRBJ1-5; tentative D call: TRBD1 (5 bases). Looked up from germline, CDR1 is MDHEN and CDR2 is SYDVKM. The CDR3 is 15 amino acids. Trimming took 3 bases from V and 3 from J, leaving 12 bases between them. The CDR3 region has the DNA TGTGCCAGCAGTTTTTTAGACAGCACCAATCAGCCCCAGCATTTT. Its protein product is CASSFLDSTNQPQHF.

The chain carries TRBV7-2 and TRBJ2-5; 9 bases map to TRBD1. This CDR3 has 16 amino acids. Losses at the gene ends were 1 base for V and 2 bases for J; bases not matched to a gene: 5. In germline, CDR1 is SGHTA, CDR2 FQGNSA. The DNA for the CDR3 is TGTGCCAGCAGCTTAGTCCTCGGGACAGGGCAAGAGACCCAGTACTTC. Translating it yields CASSLVLGTGQETQYF.

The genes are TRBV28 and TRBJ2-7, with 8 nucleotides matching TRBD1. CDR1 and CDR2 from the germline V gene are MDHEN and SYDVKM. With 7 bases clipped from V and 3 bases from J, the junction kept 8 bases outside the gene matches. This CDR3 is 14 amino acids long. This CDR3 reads CASTTGGGRYEQYF. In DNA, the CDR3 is TGTGCCAGCACTACAGGGGGAGGCCGCTACGAGCAGTACTTC.

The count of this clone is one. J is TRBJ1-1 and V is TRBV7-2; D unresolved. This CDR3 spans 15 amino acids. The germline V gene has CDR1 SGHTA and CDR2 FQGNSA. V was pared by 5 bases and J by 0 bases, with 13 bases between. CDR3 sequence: CASSRTREVNTEAFF. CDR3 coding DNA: TGTGCCAGCAGCCGAACCCGGGAGGTGAACACTGAAGCTTTCTTT.

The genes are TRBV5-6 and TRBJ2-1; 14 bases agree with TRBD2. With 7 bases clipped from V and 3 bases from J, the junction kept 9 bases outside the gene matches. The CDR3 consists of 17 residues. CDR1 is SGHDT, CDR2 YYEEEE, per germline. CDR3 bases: TGTGCCAGCTCCGGACTAGCGGGAGGACGGAACTACAATGAGCAGTTCTTC. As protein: CASSGLAGGRNYNEQFF.

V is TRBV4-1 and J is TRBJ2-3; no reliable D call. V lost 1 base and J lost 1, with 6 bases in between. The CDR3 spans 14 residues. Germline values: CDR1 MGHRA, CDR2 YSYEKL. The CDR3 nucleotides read TGCGCCAGCAGCCAAGGATTGGGCACAGATACGCAGTATTTT. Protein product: CASSQGLGTDTQYF.

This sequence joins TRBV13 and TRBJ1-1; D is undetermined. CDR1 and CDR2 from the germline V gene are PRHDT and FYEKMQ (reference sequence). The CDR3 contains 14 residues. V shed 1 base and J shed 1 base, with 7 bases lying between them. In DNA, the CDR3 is TGTGCCAGCAGCTTAGTTCCTCGGAACACTGAAGCTTTCTTT. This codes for CASSLVPRNTEAFF.

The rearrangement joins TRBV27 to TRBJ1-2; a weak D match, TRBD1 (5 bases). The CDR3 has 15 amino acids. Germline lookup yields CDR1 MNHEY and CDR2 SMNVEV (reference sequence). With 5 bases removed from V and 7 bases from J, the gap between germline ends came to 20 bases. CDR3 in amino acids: CASSDRDGSILGYTF. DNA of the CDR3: TGTGCCAGCAGTGATCGGGACGGCTCTATCCTTGGCTACACCTTC.

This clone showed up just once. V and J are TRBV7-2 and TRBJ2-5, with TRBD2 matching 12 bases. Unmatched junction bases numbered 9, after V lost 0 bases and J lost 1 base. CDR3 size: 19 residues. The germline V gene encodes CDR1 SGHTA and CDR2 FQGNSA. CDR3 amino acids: CASSLAEGLAGGFQETQYF. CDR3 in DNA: TGTGCCAGCAGCTTAGCGGAAGGGCTAGCGGGAGGGTTCCAAGAGACCCAGTACTTC.

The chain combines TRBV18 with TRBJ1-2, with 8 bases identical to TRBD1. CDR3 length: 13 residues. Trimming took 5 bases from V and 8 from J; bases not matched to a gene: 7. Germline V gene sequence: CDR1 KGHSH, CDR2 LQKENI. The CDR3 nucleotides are TGTGCCAGCTCAACAGTGACAGGGGAAGGCTACACCTTC. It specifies CASSTVTGEGYTF.

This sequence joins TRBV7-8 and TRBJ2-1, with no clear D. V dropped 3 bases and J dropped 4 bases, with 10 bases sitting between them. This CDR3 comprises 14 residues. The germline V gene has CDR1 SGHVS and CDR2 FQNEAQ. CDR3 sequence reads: CASSFSTGYNEQFF. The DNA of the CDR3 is TGTGCCAGCAGCTTCTCGACTGGATACAATGAGCAGTTCTTC. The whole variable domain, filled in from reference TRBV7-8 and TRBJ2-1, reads GAGVSQSPRYKVAKRGQDVALRCDPISGHVSLFWYQQALGQGPEFLTYFQNEAQLDKSGLPSDRFFAERPEGSVSTLKIQRTQQEDSAVYLCASSFSTGYNEQFFGPGTRLTVL.

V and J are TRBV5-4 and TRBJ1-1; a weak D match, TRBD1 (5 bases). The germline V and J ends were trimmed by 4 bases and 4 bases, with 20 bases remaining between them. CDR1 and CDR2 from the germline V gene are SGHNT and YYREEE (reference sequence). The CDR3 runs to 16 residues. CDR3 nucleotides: TGTGCCAGCAGCCGGTCTACGGGACTTTGGGGCACTGAAGCTTTCTTT. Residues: CASSRSTGLWGTEAFF.

The CDR3 sequence: CATISWGTGKNIQYF. The CDR3 DNA reads as TGTGCCACCATCTCTTGGGGGACAGGCAAAAACATTCAGTACTTC. The chain employs TRBV27 and TRBJ2-4; 8 positions match TRBD1. V lost 10 bases and J lost 3; bases outside the gene matches: 11. CDR1 is MNHEY, CDR2 SMNVEV, per germline (reference sequence). There are 15 residues in the CDR3.

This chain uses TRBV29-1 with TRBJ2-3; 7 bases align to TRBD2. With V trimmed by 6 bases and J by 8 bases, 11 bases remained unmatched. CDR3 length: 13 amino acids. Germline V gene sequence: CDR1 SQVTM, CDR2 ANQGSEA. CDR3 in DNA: TGCAGCGTGACTAGCCCTCTTCGTAGTACGCAGTATTTT. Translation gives CSVTSPLRSTQYF.

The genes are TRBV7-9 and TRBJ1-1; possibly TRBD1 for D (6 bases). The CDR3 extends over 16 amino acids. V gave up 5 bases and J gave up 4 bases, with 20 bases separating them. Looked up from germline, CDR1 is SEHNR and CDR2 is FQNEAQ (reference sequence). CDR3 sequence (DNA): TGTGCCAGCAGCACCCAGGGACACACCGCCGGCACTGAAGCTTTCTTT. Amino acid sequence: CASSTQGHTAGTEAFF.

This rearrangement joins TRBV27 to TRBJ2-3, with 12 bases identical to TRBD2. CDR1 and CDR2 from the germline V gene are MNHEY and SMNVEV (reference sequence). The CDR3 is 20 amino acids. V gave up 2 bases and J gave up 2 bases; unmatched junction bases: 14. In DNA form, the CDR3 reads TGTGCCAGCAGTTTAGCCCCGGGACTAGCGGGCGGACTGATCACAGATACGCAGTATTTT. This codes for CASSLAPGLAGGLITDTQYF.

CDR3 in DNA: TGTGCCAGCAGCCTAACTAGCGGGATGAACACCGGGGAGCTGTTTTTT. Translation: CASSLTSGMNTGELFF. The chain is built from TRBV6-6 and TRBJ2-2, with 10 bases fitting TRBD2. V lost 6 bases, J lost 1 base, and 5 bases stayed unmatched. Looked up from germline, CDR1 is MNHNY and CDR2 is SVGAGI (reference sequence). This CDR3 has 16 residues.

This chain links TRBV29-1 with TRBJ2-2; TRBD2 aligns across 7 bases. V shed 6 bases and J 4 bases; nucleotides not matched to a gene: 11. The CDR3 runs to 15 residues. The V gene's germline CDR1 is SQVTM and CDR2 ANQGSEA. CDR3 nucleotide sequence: TGCAGCGTCGGATCTAGCGGAGCCCCCACCGGGGAGCTGTTTTTT. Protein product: CSVGSSGAPTGELFF.

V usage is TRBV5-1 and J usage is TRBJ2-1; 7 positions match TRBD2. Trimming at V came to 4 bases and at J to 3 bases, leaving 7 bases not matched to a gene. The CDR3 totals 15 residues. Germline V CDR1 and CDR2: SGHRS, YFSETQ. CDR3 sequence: CASSPERDYYNEQFF. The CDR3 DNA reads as TGCGCCAGCAGCCCGGAACGGGACTACTACAATGAGCAGTTCTTC.